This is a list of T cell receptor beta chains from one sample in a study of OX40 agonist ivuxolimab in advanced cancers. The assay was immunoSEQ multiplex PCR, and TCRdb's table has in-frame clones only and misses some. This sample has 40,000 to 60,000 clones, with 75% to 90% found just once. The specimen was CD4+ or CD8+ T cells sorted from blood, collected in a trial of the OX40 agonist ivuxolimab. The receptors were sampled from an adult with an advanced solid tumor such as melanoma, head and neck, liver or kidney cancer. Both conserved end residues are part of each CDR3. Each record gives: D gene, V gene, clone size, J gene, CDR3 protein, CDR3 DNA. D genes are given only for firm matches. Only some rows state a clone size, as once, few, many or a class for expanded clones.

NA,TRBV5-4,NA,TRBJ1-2,CASSLEGGRNYGYTF,TGTGCCAGCAGCTTGGAGGGAGGTAGAAACTATGGCTACACCTTC
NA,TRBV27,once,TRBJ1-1,CASSAGSVNTEAFF,TGTGCCAGCAGCGCCGGTTCGGTGAACACTGAAGCTTTCTTT
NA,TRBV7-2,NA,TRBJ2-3,CASSPLSSTDTQYF,TGTGCCAGCAGCCCATTATCTAGCACAGATACGCAGTATTTT
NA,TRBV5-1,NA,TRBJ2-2,CASSLGGENTGELFF,TGCGCCAGCAGCTTGGGTGGGGAGAACACCGGGGAGCTGTTTTTT
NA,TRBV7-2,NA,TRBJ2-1,CASSLNSNEQFF,TGTGCCAGCAGCCTAAACTCCAATGAGCAGTTCTTC
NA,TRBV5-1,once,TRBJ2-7,CASSLVGGSYEQYF,TGCGCCAGCAGCTTGGTTGGGGGATCCTACGAGCAGTACTTC
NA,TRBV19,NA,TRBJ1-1,CASSIIGTVNTEAFF,TGTGCCAGTAGTATCATCGGGACGGTAAACACTGAAGCTTTCTTT
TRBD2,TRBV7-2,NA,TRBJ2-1,CASSLASGGGSYNEQFF,TGTGCCAGCAGCTTAGCGTCGGGCGGGGGTTCCTACAATGAGCAGTTCTTC
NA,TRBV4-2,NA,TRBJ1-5,CASSQDWTRNQPQHF,TGTGCCAGCAGCCAAGATTGGACAAGAAATCAGCCCCAGCATTTT
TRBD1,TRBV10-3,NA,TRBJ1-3,CAISESRTGVNTIYF,TGTGCCATCAGTGAGTCCCGGACAGGGGTGAACACCATATATTTT
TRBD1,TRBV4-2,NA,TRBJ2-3,CASSPRTGAIDTQYF,TGTGCCAGCAGCCCGAGGACAGGGGCTATAGATACGCAGTATTTT
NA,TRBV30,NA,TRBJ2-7,CAWSVGNEQYF,TGTGCCTGGAGTGTGGGGAACGAGCAGTACTTC
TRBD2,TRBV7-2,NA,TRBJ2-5,CASSLGLAGVETQYF,TGTGCCAGCAGCTTAGGACTAGCGGGTGTAGAGACCCAGTACTTC
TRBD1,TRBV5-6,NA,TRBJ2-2,CASSRDRNTGELFF,TGTGCCAGCAGCCGGGACAGGAACACCGGGGAGCTGTTTTTT
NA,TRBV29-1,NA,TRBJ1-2,CSVAVSGGYTF,TGCAGCGTTGCCGTATCTGGGGGCTACACCTTC
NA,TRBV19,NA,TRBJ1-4,CASSIGAATNEKLFF,TGTGCCAGTAGTATTGGGGCCGCAACTAATGAAAAACTGTTTTTT
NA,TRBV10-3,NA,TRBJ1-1,CAIRTEGTEAFF,TGTGCCATCAGGACGGAAGGGACTGAAGCTTTCTTT
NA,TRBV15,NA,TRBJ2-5,CATSRGLQETQYF,TGTGCCACCAGCAGGGGGTTACAAGAGACCCAGTACTTC
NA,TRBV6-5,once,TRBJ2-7,CASSPGPYEQYF,TGTGCCAGCAGCCCGGGCCCTTACGAGCAGTACTTC
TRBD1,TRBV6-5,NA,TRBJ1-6,CASHYRGNSPLHF,TGTGCCAGCCATTACAGGGGTAATTCACCCCTCCACTTT
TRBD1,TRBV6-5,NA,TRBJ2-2,CASSYSGTGGPGELFF,TGTGCCAGCAGTTACTCGGGGACAGGGGGCCCCGGGGAGCTGTTTTTT
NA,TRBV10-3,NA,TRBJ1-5,CAISGGDGNQPQHF,TGTGCCATCAGTGGAGGGGATGGCAATCAGCCCCAGCATTTT
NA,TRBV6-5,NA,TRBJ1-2,CASSYEVDYGYTF,TGTGCCAGCAGTTACGAGGTAGACTATGGCTACACCTTC
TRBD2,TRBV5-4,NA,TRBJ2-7,CASSRLAGPSEQYF,TGTGCCAGCAGCCGACTAGCGGGACCGAGCGAGCAGTACTTC
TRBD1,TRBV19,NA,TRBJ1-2,CASSLVTGNYGYTF,TGTGCCAGTTCATTGGTGACAGGGAACTATGGCTACACCTTC
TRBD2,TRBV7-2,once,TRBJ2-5,CASSRGLVAETQYF,TGTGCCAGCAGCCGTGGACTAGTTGCAGAGACCCAGTACTTC
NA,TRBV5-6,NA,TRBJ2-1,CASSLGLQGGKQFF,TGTGCCAGCAGCTTGGGACTACAGGGTGGGAAGCAGTTCTTC
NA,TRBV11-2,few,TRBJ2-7,CASSLSSGPSYEQYF,TGTGCCAGCAGCCTATCCTCGGGACCATCCTACGAGCAGTACTTC
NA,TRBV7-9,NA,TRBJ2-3,CASSVQTPTQYF,TGTGCCAGCAGCGTCCAGACCCCAACGCAGTATTTT
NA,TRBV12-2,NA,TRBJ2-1,CASRFKTSGSYNEQFF,TGTGCAAGTCGGTTCAAGACTAGCGGGAGTTACAATGAGCAGTTCTTC
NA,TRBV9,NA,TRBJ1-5,CASSVGPGDNQPQHF,TGTGCCAGCAGCGTAGGTCCAGGGGACAATCAGCCCCAGCATTTT
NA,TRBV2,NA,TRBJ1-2,CASRGTSANYGYTF,TGTGCCAGCAGAGGGACCTCAGCTAACTATGGCTACACCTTC
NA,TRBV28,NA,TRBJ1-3,CASLGGQPRRDIYF,TGTGCCAGCCTGGGGGGGCAGCCCCGAAGGGACATATATTTT
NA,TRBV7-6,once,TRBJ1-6,CASSLARAYSPLHF,TGTGCCAGCAGCTTAGCGCGAGCCTATTCACCCCTCCACTTT
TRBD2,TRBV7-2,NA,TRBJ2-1,CASSLVAGARKEQFF,TGTGCCAGCAGCTTAGTAGCGGGTGCACGAAAGGAGCAGTTCTTC
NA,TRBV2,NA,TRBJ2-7,CASSDGTAKYEQYF,TGTGCCAGCAGTGACGGGACGGCGAAGTACGAGCAGTACTTC
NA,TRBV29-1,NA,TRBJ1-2,CSVEQENYGYTF,TGCAGCGTCGAACAGGAGAACTATGGCTACACCTTC
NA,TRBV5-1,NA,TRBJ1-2,CASSLEAGPNYGYTF,TGCGCCAGCAGCCTGGAGGCAGGGCCCAACTATGGCTACACCTTC
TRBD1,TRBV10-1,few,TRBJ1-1,CASSESGQDTEAFF,TGCGCCAGCAGTGAGTCGGGACAGGACACTGAAGCTTTCTTT
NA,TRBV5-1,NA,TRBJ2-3,CASSLRPKGGERYTDTQYF,TGCGCCAGCAGCTTGAGGCCTAAAGGAGGCGAACGATACACAGATACGCAGTATTTT
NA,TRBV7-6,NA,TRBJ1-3,CASSLGNTIYF,TGTGCCAGCAGCTTGGGAAACACCATATATTTT
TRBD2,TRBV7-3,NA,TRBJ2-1,CASSLGPLRTASGGSDEQFF,TGTGCCAGCAGCTTAGGGCCCTTACGTACTGCTAGCGGGGGGTCGGATGAGCAGTTCTTC
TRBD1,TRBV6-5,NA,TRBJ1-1,CASSGDRGLSEAFF,TGTGCCAGCAGTGGGGACAGGGGGCTTTCTGAAGCTTTCTTT
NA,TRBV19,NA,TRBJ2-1,CASSPPTEDLMNLYNEQFF,TGTGCCAGTAGTCCCCCAACGGAGGACCTTATGAATCTCTACAATGAGCAGTTCTTC
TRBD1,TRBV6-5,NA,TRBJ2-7,CASSHPGTVNYEQYF,TGTGCCAGCAGTCACCCCGGGACAGTGAACTACGAGCAGTACTTC
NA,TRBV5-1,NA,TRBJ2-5,CASSFGSTGWETQYF,TGCGCCAGCAGCTTTGGTAGCACAGGGTGGGAGACCCAGTACTTC
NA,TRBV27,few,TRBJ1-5,CASSLWSGVQPQHF,TGTGCCAGCAGTTTATGGTCGGGGGTTCAGCCCCAGCATTTT
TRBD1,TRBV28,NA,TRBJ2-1,CASSLPGQYNEQFF,TGTGCCAGCAGTTTACCGGGACAGTACAATGAGCAGTTCTTC
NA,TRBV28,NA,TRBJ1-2,CASSLTATYVGYTF,TGTGCCAGCAGTTTAACAGCCACCTATGTCGGCTACACCTTC
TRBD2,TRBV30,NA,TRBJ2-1,CAYSSGAIRNEQFF,TGTGCCTATTCGAGCGGGGCGATTAGGAATGAGCAGTTCTTC